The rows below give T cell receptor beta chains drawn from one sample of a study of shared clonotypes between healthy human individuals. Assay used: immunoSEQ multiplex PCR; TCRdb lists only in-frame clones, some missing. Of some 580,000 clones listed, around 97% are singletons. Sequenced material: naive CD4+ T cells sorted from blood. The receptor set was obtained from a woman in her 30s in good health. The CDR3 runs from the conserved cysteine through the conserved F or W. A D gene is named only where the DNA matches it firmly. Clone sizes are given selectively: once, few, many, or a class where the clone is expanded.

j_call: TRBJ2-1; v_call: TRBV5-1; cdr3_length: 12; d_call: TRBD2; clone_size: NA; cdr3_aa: CASSLEAGEQFF; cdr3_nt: TGCGCCAGCAGCTTGGAAGCGGGAGAGCAGTTCTTC
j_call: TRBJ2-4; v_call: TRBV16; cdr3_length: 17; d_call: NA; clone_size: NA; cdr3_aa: CASSQSPGAVAKNIQYF; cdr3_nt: TGTGCCAGCAGCCAATCCCCGGGGGCCGTAGCCAAAAACATTCAGTACTTC
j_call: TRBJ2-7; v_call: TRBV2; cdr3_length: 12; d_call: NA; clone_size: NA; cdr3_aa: CASSGVRGEQYF; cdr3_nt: TGTGCCAGCAGTGGGGTCCGGGGGGAGCAGTACTTC
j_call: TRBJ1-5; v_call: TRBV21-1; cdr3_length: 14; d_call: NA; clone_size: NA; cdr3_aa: CASGDSKLDQPQHF; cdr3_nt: TGTGCCAGCGGAGACAGTAAACTCGATCAGCCCCAGCATTTT
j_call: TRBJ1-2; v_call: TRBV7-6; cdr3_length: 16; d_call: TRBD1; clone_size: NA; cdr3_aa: CASSLPIPTGGYGYTF; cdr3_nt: TGTGCCAGCAGCTTACCTATCCCTACAGGGGGCTATGGCTACACCTTC
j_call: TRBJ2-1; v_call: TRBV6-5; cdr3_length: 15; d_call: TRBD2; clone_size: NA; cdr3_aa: CASRQQRDYYNEQFF; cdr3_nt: TGTGCCAGCAGACAGCAGCGGGACTATTACAATGAGCAGTTCTTC
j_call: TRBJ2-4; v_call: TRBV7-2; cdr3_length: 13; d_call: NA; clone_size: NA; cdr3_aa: CASLETAKNIQYF; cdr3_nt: TGTGCCAGCTTGGAGACAGCCAAAAACATTCAGTACTTC
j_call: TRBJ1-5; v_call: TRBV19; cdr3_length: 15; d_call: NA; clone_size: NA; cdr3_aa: CASIRPGSGNQPQHF; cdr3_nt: TGTGCCAGTATTCGACCGGGAAGCGGCAATCAGCCCCAGCATTTT
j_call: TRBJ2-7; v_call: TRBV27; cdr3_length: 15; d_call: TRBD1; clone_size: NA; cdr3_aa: CASKPGTGSSHEQYF; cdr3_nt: TGTGCCAGCAAACCCGGGACAGGGTCTTCTCACGAGCAGTACTTC
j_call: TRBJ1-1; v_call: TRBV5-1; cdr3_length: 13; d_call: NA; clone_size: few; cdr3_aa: CASSLPLNTEAFF; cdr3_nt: TGCGCCAGCAGCTTGCCGCTGAACACTGAAGCTTTCTTT
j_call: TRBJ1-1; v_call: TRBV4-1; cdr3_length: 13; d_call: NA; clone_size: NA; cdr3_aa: CASSMLLSPEAFF; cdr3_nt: TGCGCCAGCAGTATGTTACTCAGTCCTGAAGCTTTCTTT
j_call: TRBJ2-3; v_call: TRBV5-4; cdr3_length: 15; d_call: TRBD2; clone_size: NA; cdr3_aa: CASSQTSGGTDTQYF; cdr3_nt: TGTGCCAGCAGCCAAACTAGCGGGGGCACAGATACGCAGTATTTT
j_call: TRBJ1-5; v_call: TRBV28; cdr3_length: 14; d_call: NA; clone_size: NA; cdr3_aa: CASSRSGGDQPQHF; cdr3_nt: TGTGCCAGCAGCCGTTCCGGGGGGGATCAGCCCCAGCATTTT
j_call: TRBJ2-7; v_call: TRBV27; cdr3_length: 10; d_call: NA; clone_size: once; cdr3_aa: CATKGEGGYF; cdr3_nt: TGTGCCACCAAGGGAGAGGGGGGTTACTTC
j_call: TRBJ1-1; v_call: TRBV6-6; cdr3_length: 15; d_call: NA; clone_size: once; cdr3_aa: CASSYSGAGNTEAFF; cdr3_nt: TGTGCCAGCAGTTACTCCGGGGCTGGGAACACTGAAGCTTTCTTT
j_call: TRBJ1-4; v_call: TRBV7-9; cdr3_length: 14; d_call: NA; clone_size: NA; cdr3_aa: CASSWDGTNEKLFF; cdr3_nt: TGTGCCAGCAGCTGGGACGGTACTAATGAAAAACTGTTTTTT
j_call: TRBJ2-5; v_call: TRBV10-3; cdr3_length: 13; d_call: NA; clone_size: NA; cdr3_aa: CAISAAAEETQYF; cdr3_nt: TGTGCCATCAGTGCGGCGGCAGAAGAGACCCAGTACTTC
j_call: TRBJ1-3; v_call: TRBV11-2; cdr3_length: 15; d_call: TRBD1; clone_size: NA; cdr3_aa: CASSPGQLVGNTIYF; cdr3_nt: TGTGCCAGCAGTCCGGGACAGTTAGTTGGAAACACCATATATTTT
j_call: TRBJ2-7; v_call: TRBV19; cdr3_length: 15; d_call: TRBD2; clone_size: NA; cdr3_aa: CASSSWTSGRDEQYF; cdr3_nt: TGTGCCAGTAGTAGCTGGACTAGCGGGAGGGACGAGCAGTACTTC
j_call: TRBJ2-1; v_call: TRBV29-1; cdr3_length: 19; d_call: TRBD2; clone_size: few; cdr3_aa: CSVVPIGTSGDSSYNEQFF; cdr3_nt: TGCAGCGTTGTCCCGATCGGGACTAGCGGGGACAGCTCCTACAATGAGCAGTTCTTC
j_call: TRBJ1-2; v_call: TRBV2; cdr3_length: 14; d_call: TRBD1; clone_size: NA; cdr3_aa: CASTPGQTLYGYTF; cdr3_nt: TGTGCCAGCACCCCGGGACAGACACTCTATGGCTACACCTTC
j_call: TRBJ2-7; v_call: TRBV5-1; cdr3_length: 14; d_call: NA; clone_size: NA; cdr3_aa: CASSLGALSNEQYF; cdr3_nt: TGCGCCAGCAGCTTGGGGGCCCTATCAAACGAGCAGTACTTC
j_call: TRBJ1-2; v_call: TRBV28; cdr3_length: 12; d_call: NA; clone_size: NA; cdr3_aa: CASSFAGYGYTF; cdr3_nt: TGTGCCAGCAGTTTTGCAGGATATGGCTACACCTTC
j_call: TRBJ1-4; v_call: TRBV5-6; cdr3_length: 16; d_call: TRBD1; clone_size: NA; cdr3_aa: CASSTQPGQGNEKLFF; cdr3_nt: TGTGCCAGCAGCACTCAACCGGGACAGGGGAATGAAAAACTGTTTTTT
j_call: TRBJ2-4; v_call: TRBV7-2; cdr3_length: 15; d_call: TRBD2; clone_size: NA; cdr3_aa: CASSFEAGIKNIQYF; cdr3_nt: TGTGCCAGCAGCTTCGAAGCGGGAATCAAAAACATTCAGTACTTC
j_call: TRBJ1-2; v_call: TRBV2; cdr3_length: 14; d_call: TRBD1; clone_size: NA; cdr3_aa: CASMGQTLNYGYTF; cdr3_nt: TGTGCCAGCATGGGACAGACACTAAACTATGGCTACACCTTC
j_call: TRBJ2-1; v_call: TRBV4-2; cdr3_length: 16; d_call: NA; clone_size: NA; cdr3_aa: CASSHPSGTGIGEQFF; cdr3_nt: TGTGCCAGCAGCCATCCTTCCGGGACGGGAATAGGGGAGCAGTTCTTC
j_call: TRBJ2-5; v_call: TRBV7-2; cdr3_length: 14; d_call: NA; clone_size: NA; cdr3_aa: CASSEGGYQETQYF; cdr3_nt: TGTGCCAGCAGCGAAGGGGGGTACCAAGAGACCCAGTACTTC
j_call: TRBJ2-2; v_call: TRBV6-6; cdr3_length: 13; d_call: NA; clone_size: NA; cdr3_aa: CASSPTGAGELFF; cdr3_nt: TGTGCCAGCAGTCCTACAGGCGCCGGGGAGCTGTTTTTT
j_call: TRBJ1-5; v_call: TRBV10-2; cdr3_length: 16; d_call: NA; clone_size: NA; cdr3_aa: CASSGSEGAGSQPQHF; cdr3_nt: TGCGCCAGCAGTGGGAGTGAGGGCGCTGGTAGTCAGCCCCAGCATTTT
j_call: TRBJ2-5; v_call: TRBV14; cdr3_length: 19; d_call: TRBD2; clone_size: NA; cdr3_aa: CASSHAGLAGTEGEETQYF; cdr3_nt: TGTGCCAGCAGCCATGCAGGACTAGCGGGAACGGAAGGAGAAGAGACCCAGTACTTC
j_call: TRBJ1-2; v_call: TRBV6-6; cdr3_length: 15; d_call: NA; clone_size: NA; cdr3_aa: CASSYSYERSDGYTF; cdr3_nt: TGTGCCAGCAGTTACTCGTACGAGAGAAGCGATGGCTACACCTTC